The T cell receptor beta chain under discussion was sequenced for a study of blood T cell repertoires in COVID-19. Across the whole study: T cells, B-cell-depleted T cells, or PBMCs supplied cDNA or gDNA.

Losses at the gene ends were 2 bases for V and 5 bases for J; bases not matched to a gene: 6. Germline V gives CDR1 MGHDK, CDR2 SYGVNS. This CDR3 is built from 16 residues. Those enrolled in Seattle joined during active infection and were followed longitudinally afterward. Original handling: Amplification with reference gene primers provided the estimates of nucleated cell counts. Method: immunoSEQ multiplex PCR; TCRdb's copy keeps in-frame clones and lacks some. D and trimming were read from the DNA, whereas the V and J calls and clone size are those reported in that table. The sample yields 350,000 to 450,000 clones, approximately 90% seen once.

The V and J genes are TRBV25-1 and TRBJ2-2; 9 bases line up with TRBD1. The TCR sequence derives from a woman between 35 and 50 years old with COVID-19, enrolled during active disease. The sequenced sample was peripheral blood. CDR3 loop: CASSEPQGARTGELFF. The CDR3 DNA reads as TGTGCCAGCAGTGAACCACAGGGGGCGCGGACCGGGGAGCTGTTTTTT.